Presented here are 15 T cell receptor beta chains from one specimen sequenced in a study of T cells in Graves' hyperthyroidism and ophthalmopathy. TCR beta CDR3 region amplification was performed from RNA transcripts. Using the HTBI primer set, a first-round RT-PCR was run on the TCR CDR3. TCRdb reprocessed the multiplex PCR reads via MiXCR and lists one record per CDR3 protein. The table has roughly 300,000 distinct CDR3 sequences, roughly 20% seen once; the top ten hold 45% to 55%. Sequenced: blood. The receptors were gathered from a woman aged 50 to 60 with Graves' hyperthyroidism.

The V gene is TRBV5-1, the J gene TRBJ2-3, with 10 nucleotides matching TRBD2. Germline V gene lookup returns CDR1 SGHRS and CDR2 YFSETQ. The CDR3 extends over 17 amino acids. The V segment lost 2 bases and the J segment 1 base; nucleotides outside the gene matches: 7. The CDR3, as DNA: TGCGCCAGCAGCTTCCCTGCTAGCGGGAGAGGCACAGATACGCAGTATTTT. Encoded protein: CASSFPASGRGTDTQYF.

This clonotype occurred many times. The chain joins TRBV20-1 to TRBJ2-3; 10 nucleotides agree with TRBD2. CDR1 DFQATT and CDR2 SNEGSKA come from the germline V gene (reference sequence). J gave up 3 bases and V 4 bases, and 7 bases lay outside the gene matches. This CDR3 region has 15 residues. CDR3 nucleotide sequence: TGCAGTGCTAAGGGGGGTAGCGGGGGGACAGATACGCAGTATTTT. It specifies CSAKGGSGGTDTQYF.

The chain is built from TRBV20-1 and TRBJ2-3; 11 nucleotides align to TRBD2. Germline V gene data show CDR1 as DFQATT and CDR2 as SNEGSKA (reference sequence). V shed 0 bases, J shed 0 bases, and the junction held 8 bases outside the gene matches. The CDR3 contains 18 residues. CDR3 protein: CSARDSSSGRPSTDTQYF. CDR3 DNA sequence: TGCAGTGCTAGAGATTCGTCTAGCGGGAGGCCGAGCACAGATACGCAGTATTTT.

The rearrangement joins TRBV19 to TRBJ1-5, with D unresolved. The CDR3 is 17 amino acids. CDR1 is LNHDA and CDR2 is SQIVND in the germline V gene (reference sequence). V was pared by 6 bases and J by 3 bases, with 21 bases between. CDR3 protein: CASRLVGVAAVNQPQHF. CDR3 nucleotide sequence: TGTGCCAGTAGATTAGTCGGGGTGGCAGCGGTCAATCAGCCCCAGCATTTT.

This clonotype was picked up a small number of times. This chain joins TRBV19 and TRBJ2-3; TRBD2 matches at 7 bases. With 5 bases clipped from V and 4 bases from J, the junction kept 9 bases outside the gene matches. The CDR3 contains 15 residues. Germline V gives CDR1 LNHDA, CDR2 SQIVND (reference sequence). CDR3 DNA sequence: TGTGCCAGTAGTCCCGAGGGAGGGCCCGCAGATACGCAGTATTTT. This codes for CASSPEGGPADTQYF.

This clonotype was recorded at least ten times. The V and J genes are TRBV5-1 and TRBJ2-7, with D uncertain. CDR3 size: 11 residues. Per germline, CDR1 SGHRS and CDR2 YFSETQ. Trimming shortened V by 4 bases and J by 2 bases, and 4 bases separated the two germline ends. CDR3 sequence: CASSGTYEQYF. DNA for the CDR3: TGCGCCAGCAGCGGGACCTACGAGCAGTACTTC.

This clonotype has just a few counts. The chain joins TRBV5-8 to TRBJ2-5, with D perhaps matching TRBD2 (6 bases). Germline values: CDR1 SGHTS, CDR2 YDEGEE. V shed 1 base and J shed 3 bases, with 7 bases lying between them. The CDR3 extends over 13 amino acids. As DNA, the CDR3 is TGTGCCAGCAGCTTGCCGGGAGAAGAGACCCAGTACTTC. Amino acid sequence: CASSLPGEETQYF.

The chain employs TRBV6-1 and TRBJ2-3, with D perhaps assigned TRBD1 or TRBD2 (5 bases each). V was cut by 8 bases and J by 0 bases, with 21 bases left in between. CDR1 and CDR2 (germline): MNHNS, SASEGT. The CDR3 runs 17 residues. The DNA for the CDR3 is TGTGCCAGCTCCCGCGTCGAGGGGCCGGGGAGCACAGATACGCAGTATTTT. It translates to CASSRVEGPGSTDTQYF.

This clonotype was seen repeatedly, ten times or more. The V gene is TRBV28, the J gene TRBJ2-7; maybe TRBD1 (5 bases). V was clipped by 3 bases and J by 3 bases, with 6 bases between them. This CDR3 region has 12 residues. From germline, CDR1 is MDHEN and CDR2 SYDVKM. The CDR3 is CASSFQGYEQYF. For the CDR3, the DNA is TGTGCCAGCAGTTTCCAGGGCTACGAGCAGTACTTC. Looking up the rest from reference TRBV28 and TRBJ2-7 gives the full variable domain: DVKVTQSSRYLVKRTGEKVFLECVQDMDHENMFWYRQDPGLGLRLIYFSYDVKMKEKGDIPEGYSVSREKKERFSLILESASTNQTSMYLCASSFQGYEQYFGPGTRLTVT.

This clonotype has more than one count but fewer than ten. One end of the junction does not line up with germline, which may come from a read error. The chain couples TRBV29-1 to TRBJ1-4, with a possible D match to TRBD1 (5 bases). Germline assignment: CDR1 SQVTM and CDR2 ANQGSEA. The length of the CDR3 is 12 residues. CDR3 in DNA: TGTACCGCGGCAGGGCAGGATGAAAAACTGTTTTTT. Amino acids: CTAAGQDEKLFF.

This clonotype came up many times. The chain employs TRBV28 and TRBJ1-1, with D perhaps matching TRBD1 (5 bases). V was pared by 6 bases and J by 11 bases, with 16 bases between. Germline loops: CDR1 MDHEN, CDR2 SYDVKM. The CDR3 has 12 residues. The CDR3 region is CASRRDDQRAFF. CDR3 DNA: TGTGCCAGCAGGAGGGACGACCAGCGGGCTTTCTTT. The variable domain in full, completed from reference TRBV28 and TRBJ1-1, reads DVKVTQSSRYLVKRTGEKVFLECVQDMDHENMFWYRQDPGLGLRLIYFSYDVKMKEKGDIPEGYSVSREKKERFSLILESASTNQTSMYLCASRRDDQRAFFGQGTRLTVV.

The chain combines TRBV12-3 or TRBV12-4 with TRBJ2-6; D assignment may be TRBD1 or TRBD2 (5 bases each). The CDR3 has 17 residues. Trimming took 5 bases from V and 0 from J, leaving 14 bases between them. This CDR3 reads CASSVSTGTSGANVLTF. CDR3 bases: TGTGCCAGCAGTGTCTCCACTGGGACCTCTGGGGCCAACGTCCTGACTTTC.

The chain employs TRBV28 and TRBJ1-3; 7 nucleotides match TRBD1. Germline-derived CDR1 and CDR2 are MDHEN and SYDVKM. J gave up 0 bases and V 0 bases, and 2 bases lay outside the gene matches. This CDR3 region has 16 residues. In nucleotides, the CDR3 is TGTGCCAGCAGTTTATGGGCAGGGGGCTCTGGAAACACCATATATTTT. Protein: CASSLWAGGSGNTIYF. Using reference TRBV28 and TRBJ1-3 for the parts outside the CDR3, the full variable domain is DVKVTQSSRYLVKRTGEKVFLECVQDMDHENMFWYRQDPGLGLRLIYFSYDVKMKEKGDIPEGYSVSREKKERFSLILESASTNQTSMYLCASSLWAGGSGNTIYFGEGSWLTVV.

The rearrangement links TRBV5-6 to TRBJ1-1; D gene unclear. CDR1 SGHDT and CDR2 YYEEEE come from the germline V gene. V shed 4 bases and J shed 0 bases, with 10 bases lying between them. The CDR3 spans 14 residues. This CDR3 is CASSLLFMNTEAFF. CDR3 nucleotide sequence: TGTGCCAGCAGCCTCCTATTCATGAACACTGAAGCTTTCTTT.

This clonotype has more than one count but fewer than ten. The chain recombines TRBV5-4 with TRBJ2-3, with D unclear. V gave up 4 bases and J gave up 1 base, with 13 bases separating them. CDR3 size: 15 residues. Germline values: CDR1 SGHNT, CDR2 YYREEE (reference sequence). DNA for the CDR3: TGTGCCAGCAGCCAGGATCTTGTGGGCACAGATACGCAGTATTTT. Translated: CASSQDLVGTDTQYF.